This T cell receptor (beta chain) was obtained from a study of blood T cell repertoires in COVID-19. Study summary: The origin of the acute and convalescent COVID-19 samples was the United States, Italy and Spain. The analysed material was cDNA or gDNA that came from T cells, B-cell-depleted T cells, or PBMCs.

The CDR3 has 15 residues. Germline V CDR1 and CDR2: SGHAT, FQNNGV. V gave up 5 bases and J gave up 1 base, with 12 bases separating them. As originally analysed: Nucleated cell counts were estimated from reference gene primer amplification. TCRdb's copy holds only in-frame clones and misses some; the assay was immunoSEQ multiplex PCR. V, J and clone size were drawn from that table, and D and trimming were deduced from the DNA. The sample carries 250,000 to 300,000 clones, 75% to 90% recorded once. The material sequenced was peripheral blood. This receptor was taken from a man in his thirties or forties with active or convalescent COVID-19. This chain links TRBV11-2 with TRBJ1-3; D unresolved. The CDR3, as DNA: TGTGCCAGCAGCGCCCAGGTTGTTTCTGGAAACACCATATATTTT. Translation: CASSAQVVSGNTIYF.